This TCR beta chain was obtained from a study of T cell changes during pregnancy in multiple sclerosis. The CDR3 covers 11 residues. The germline V and J ends were trimmed by 8 bases and 4 bases, with 8 bases remaining between them. Germline V lookup: CDR1 MNHEY, CDR2 SVGAGI. TCRdb's table, derived via immunoSEQ multiplex PCR, lists solely in-frame clones and lacks some. The table lists about 99,000 clones, about 90% of them singletons. This TCR came from a female donor with multiple sclerosis, enrolled in a pregnancy study. The sequences come from peripheral blood, collected after pregnancy. The chain links TRBV6-5 to TRBJ2-5, with a weak D call TRBD1 (5 bases). This CDR3 reads CASQRGETQYF. The CDR3 bases are TGTGCCAGCCAAAGGGGAGAGACCCAGTACTTC.